The subject of this entry is one T cell receptor beta chain. The PCR contained 60 Vbeta and 13 Jbeta primers. TCRdb's copy holds only in-frame clones and misses some; the assay was immunoSEQ multiplex PCR. The table has approximately 70,000 clones, over 75% seen once; the top ten hold 7.5% to 10%. This sample was taken from a study of cytomegalovirus exposure and HLA in healthy donors. V was pared by 4 bases and J by 9 bases, with 13 bases between. The germline V gene has CDR1 SNHLY and CDR2 FYNNEI. CDR3 size: 14 residues. This sequence joins TRBV2 and TRBJ1-6; D not certain. The sequence was obtained from a man between 35 and 55 years old in good health and CMV-seronegative. Source material: PBMCs. Written as DNA, the CDR3 is TGTGCCAGCAGTGTTGACGGACGGGGTTCACCCCTCCACTTT. Encoded protein: CASSVDGRGSPLHF.